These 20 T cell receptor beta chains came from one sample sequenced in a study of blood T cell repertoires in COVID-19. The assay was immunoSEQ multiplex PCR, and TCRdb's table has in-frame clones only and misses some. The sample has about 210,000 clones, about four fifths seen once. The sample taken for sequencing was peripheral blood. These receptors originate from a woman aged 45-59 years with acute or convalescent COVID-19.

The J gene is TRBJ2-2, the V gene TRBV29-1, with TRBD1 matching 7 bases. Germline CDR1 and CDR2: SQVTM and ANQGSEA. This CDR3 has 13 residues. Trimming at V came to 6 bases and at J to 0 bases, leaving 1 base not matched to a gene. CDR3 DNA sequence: TGCAGCGTCGGGACAGCGAACACCGGGGAGCTGTTTTTT. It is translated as CSVGTANTGELFF.

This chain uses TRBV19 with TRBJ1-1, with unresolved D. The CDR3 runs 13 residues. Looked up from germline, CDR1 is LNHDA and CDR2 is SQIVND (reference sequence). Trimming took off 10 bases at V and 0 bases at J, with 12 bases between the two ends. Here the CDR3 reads CATSDNMNTEAFF. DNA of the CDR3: TGTGCCACCTCAGACAATATGAACACTGAAGCTTTCTTT.

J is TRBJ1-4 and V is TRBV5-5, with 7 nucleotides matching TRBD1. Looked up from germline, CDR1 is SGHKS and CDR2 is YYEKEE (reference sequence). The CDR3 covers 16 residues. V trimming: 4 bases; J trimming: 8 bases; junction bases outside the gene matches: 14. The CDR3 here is CASSLVRQGVREKLFF. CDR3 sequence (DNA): TGTGCCAGCAGCCTCGTGAGACAGGGCGTCAGGGAAAAACTGTTTTTT.

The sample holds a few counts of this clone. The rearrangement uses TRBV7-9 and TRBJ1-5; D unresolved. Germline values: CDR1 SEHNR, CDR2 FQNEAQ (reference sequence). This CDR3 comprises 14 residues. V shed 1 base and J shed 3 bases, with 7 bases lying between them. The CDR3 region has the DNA TGTGCCAGCAGCTTAGAAGACAACAATCAGCCCCAGCATTTT. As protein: CASSLEDNNQPQHF.

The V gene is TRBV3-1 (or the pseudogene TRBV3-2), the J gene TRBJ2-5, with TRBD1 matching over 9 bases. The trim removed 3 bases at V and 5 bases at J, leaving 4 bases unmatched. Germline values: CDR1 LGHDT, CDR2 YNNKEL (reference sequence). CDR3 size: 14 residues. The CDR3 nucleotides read TGTGCCAGCAGCCACGGACAGGGGAGGGAGACCCAGTACTTC. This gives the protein CASSHGQGRETQYF.

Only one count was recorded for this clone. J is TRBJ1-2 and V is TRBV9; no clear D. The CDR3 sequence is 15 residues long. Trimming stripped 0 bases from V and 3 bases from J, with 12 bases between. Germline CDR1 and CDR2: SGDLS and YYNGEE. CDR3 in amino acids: CASSVAKFGDYGYTF. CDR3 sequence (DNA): TGTGCCAGCAGCGTAGCTAAATTCGGGGACTATGGCTACACCTTC.

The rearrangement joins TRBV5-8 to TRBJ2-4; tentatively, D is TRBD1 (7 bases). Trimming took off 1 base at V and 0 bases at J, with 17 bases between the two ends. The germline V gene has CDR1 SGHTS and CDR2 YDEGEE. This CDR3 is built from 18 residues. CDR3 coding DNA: TGTGCCAGCAGCTTGCAGGGGGGAAGGGAATTAGCCAAAAACATTCAGTACTTC. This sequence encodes CASSLQGGRELAKNIQYF. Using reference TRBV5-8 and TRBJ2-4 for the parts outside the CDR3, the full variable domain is EAGVTQSPTHLIKTRGQQATLRCSPISGHTSVYWYQQALGLGLQFLLWYDEGEERNRGNFPPRFSGRQFPNYSSELNVNALELEDSALYLCASSLQGGRELAKNIQYFGAGTRLSVL.

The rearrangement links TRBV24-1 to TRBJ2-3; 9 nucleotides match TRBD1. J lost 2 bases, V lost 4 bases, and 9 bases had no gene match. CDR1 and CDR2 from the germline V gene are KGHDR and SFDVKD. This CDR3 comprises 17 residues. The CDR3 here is CATSDRDRDLVTDTQYF. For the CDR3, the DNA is TGTGCCACCAGTGACAGGGACAGGGACCTCGTCACAGATACGCAGTATTTT.

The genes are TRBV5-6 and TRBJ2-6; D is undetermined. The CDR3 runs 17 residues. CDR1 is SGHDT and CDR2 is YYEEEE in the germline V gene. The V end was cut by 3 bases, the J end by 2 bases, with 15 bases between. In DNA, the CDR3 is TGTGCCAGCAGCTCTCCACTACGTAGCACTGGGGCCAACGTCCTGACTTTC. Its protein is CASSSPLRSTGANVLTF.

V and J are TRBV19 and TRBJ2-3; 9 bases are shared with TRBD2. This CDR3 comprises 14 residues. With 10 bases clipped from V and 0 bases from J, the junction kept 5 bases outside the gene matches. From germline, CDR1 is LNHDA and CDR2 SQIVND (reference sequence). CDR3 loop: CATGLALSTDTQYF. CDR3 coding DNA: TGTGCCACTGGACTAGCGCTAAGCACAGATACGCAGTATTTT.

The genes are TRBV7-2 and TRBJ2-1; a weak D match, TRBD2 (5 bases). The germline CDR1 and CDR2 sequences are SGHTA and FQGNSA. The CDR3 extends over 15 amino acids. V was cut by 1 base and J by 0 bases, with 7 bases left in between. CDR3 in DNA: TGTGCCAGCAGCTTAGTACTAGTCTCCTACAATGAGCAGTTCTTC. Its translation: CASSLVLVSYNEQFF.

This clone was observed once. CDR3 amino acids: CASSQGTGAGQYF. The CDR3 nucleotides are TGTGCCAGCAGCCAAGGGACAGGGGCCGGGCAGTACTTC. The J gene is TRBJ2-7, the V gene TRBV3-1 (or the pseudogene TRBV3-2); TRBD1 agrees at 9 bases. The CDR3 sequence is 13 residues long. CDR1 is LGHDT and CDR2 is YNNKEL in the germline V gene (reference sequence). V dropped 1 base and J dropped 9; count of bases not matched to a gene: 4.

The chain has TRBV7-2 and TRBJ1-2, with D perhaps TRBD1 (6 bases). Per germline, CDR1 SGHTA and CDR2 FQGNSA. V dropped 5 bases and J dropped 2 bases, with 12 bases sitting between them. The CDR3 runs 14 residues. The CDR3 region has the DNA TGTGCCAGCAGCCAAAACAGGGTCAACTATGGCTACACCTTC. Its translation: CASSQNRVNYGYTF.

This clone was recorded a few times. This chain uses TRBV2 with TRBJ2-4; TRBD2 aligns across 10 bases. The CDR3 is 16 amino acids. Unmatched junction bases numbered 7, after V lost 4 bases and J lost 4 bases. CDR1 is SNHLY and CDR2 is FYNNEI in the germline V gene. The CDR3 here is CASSGGASGRKNIQYF. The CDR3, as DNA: TGTGCCAGCAGTGGGGGGGCTAGCGGGAGAAAAAACATTCAGTACTTC. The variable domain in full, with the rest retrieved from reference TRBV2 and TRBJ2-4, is EPEVTQTPSHQVTQMGQEVILRCVPISNHLYFYWYRQILGQKVEFLVSFYNNEISEKSEIFDDQFSVERPDGSNFTLKIRSTKLEDSAMYFCASSGGASGRKNIQYFGAGTRLSVL.

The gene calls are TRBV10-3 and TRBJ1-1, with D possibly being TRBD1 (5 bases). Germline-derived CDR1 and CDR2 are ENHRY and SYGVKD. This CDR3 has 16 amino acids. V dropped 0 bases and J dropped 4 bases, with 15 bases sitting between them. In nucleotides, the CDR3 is TGTGCCATCAGTGAGTCCCGGCCTTCCGGGGGCACTGAAGCTTTCTTT. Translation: CAISESRPSGGTEAFF.

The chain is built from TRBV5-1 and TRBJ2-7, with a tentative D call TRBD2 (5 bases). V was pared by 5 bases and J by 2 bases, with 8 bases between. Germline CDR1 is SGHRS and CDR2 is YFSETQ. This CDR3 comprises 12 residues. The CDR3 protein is CASRDFTYEQYF. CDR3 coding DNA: TGCGCCAGCAGGGACTTTACCTACGAGCAGTACTTC.

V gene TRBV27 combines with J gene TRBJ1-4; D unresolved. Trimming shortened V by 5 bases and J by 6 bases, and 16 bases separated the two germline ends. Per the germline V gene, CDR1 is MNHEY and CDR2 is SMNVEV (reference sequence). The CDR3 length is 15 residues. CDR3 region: CASSQLPDTDEKLFF. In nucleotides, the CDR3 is TGTGCCAGCAGTCAGCTTCCCGACACAGATGAAAAACTGTTTTTT.

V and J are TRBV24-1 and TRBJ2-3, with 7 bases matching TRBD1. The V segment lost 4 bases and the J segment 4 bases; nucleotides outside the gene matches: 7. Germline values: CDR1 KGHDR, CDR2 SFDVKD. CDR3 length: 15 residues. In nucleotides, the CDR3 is TGTGCCACCAGTGACCCAGACAGGGACCCAGATACGCAGTATTTT. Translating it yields CATSDPDRDPDTQYF.

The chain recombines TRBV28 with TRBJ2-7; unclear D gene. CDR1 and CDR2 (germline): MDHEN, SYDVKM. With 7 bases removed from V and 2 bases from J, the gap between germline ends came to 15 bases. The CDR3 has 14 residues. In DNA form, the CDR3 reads TGTGCCAGCACTTCCCCCCTACCCGCCTACGAGCAGTACTTC. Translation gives CASTSPLPAYEQYF. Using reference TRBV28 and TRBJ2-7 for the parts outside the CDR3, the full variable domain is DVKVTQSSRYLVKRTGEKVFLECVQDMDHENMFWYRQDPGLGLRLIYFSYDVKMKEKGDIPEGYSVSREKKERFSLILESASTNQTSMYLCASTSPLPAYEQYFGPGTRLTVT.

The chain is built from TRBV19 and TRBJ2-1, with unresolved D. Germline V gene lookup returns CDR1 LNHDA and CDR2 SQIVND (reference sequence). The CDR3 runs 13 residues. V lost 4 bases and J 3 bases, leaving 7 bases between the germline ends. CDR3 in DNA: TGTGCCAGTAGTAGCCAGAACTACAATGAGCAGTTCTTC. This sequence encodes CASSSQNYNEQFF.